These 16 T cell receptor beta chains were sequenced from one sample in a study of blood T cells in healthy people across ages. A second PCR, run for roughly 7 to 11 cycles, used a sample-barcoded 5' primer plus a J-beta primer mix. Each CDR3 protein gets one entry after TCRdb re-called the 5' RACE reads with MiXCR. The sample consists of 750,000 to 1,000,000 distinct CDR3 sequences, roughly 29% of them appearing once. These data were likewise used in another study, on T cells of mothers and their children.

The sample consisted of blood. These receptors came from a woman in her forties in good health.

This clonotype has at least ten counts. The V call is TRBV20-1, the J call TRBJ1-1; TRBD1 might be the D (6 bases). Trimming took 6 bases from V and 5 from J, leaving 13 bases between them. The CDR3 runs to 12 residues. Germline V gives CDR1 DFQATT, CDR2 SNEGSKA (reference sequence). CDR3 loop: CSAQQGGTEAFF. CDR3 in DNA: TGCAGTGCGCAACAGGGAGGGACTGAAGCTTTCTTT.

This chain uses TRBV5-8 with TRBJ2-2; either TRBD1 or TRBD2 may supply D (6 bases each). The CDR3 sequence is 14 residues long. Trimming removed 3 bases from V and 4 bases from J, with 10 bases in between. Germline V gene data show CDR1 as SGHTS and CDR2 as YDEGEE. The CDR3 loop reads CASSSGGLTGELFF. The CDR3 DNA reads TGTGCCAGCAGCTCCGGGGGCCTCACCGGGGAGCTGTTTTTT.

Notes on this clonotype: One end of the junction is discordant with germline, which a read error may explain. V gene TRBV12-3 or TRBV12-4 combines with J gene TRBJ2-1, with a possible D match to TRBD2 (5 bases). The CDR3 has 15 residues. The CDR3 nucleotides are TGTGCCAGCAGTTTAGGCAGAACGGGGTACAATAAGCAGTTCTTC. Protein product: CASSLGRTGYNKQFF.

The J gene is TRBJ2-1, the V gene TRBV5-1, with 10 bases lining up with TRBD2. Per the germline V gene, CDR1 is SGHRS and CDR2 is YFSETQ. J was trimmed by 12 bases and V by 0 bases; bases with no gene match: 9. The CDR3 contains 15 residues. The CDR3 is CASSLASGGGKGQFF. The DNA of the CDR3 is TGCGCCAGCAGCTTGGCGAGCGGGGGGGGCAAAGGGCAGTTCTTC.

The chain is built from TRBV5-1 and TRBJ2-1; D possibly matches TRBD1 or TRBD2 (5 bases each). CDR1 is SGHRS and CDR2 is YFSETQ in the germline V gene. This CDR3 contains 17 residues. With 6 bases removed from V and 3 bases from J, the gap between germline ends came to 22 bases. The CDR3 protein is CASIYNTGTLGYNEQFF. CDR3 DNA sequence: TGCGCCAGCATCTATAATACCGGGACCCTGGGCTACAATGAGCAGTTCTTC.

This chain links TRBV7-9 with TRBJ2-7; a weak D match, TRBD2 (6 bases). The CDR3 is 13 residues long. Trimming left V 5 bases short and J 3 bases short, with 11 bases between. Germline-derived CDR1 and CDR2 are SEHNR and FQNEAQ (reference sequence). CDR3 DNA sequence: TGTGCCAGCAGCGTGGCGGGAAACTACGAGCAGTACTTC. Amino acids: CASSVAGNYEQYF. The full variable domain, rest sourced from reference TRBV7-9 and TRBJ2-7, is DTGVSQNPRHKITKRGQNVTFRCDPISEHNRLYWYRQTLGQGPEFLTYFQNEAQLEKSRLLSDRFSAERPKGSFSTLEIQRTEQGDSAMYLCASSVAGNYEQYFGPGTRLTVT.

This clonotype was observed at least ten times. This chain connects TRBV9 to TRBJ2-3, with D unclear. V lost 0 bases, J lost 2 bases, and 13 bases lay in between. CDR1 and CDR2 from the germline V gene are SGDLS and YYNGEE. There are 16 residues in the CDR3. Here the CDR3 DNA reads TGTGCCAGCAGCGTAGGGGCGTCAGGCAACACAGATACGCAGTATTTT. It yields the protein CASSVGASGNTDTQYF.

This clonotype was recorded a few times. The V and J genes are TRBV7-2 and TRBJ1-5; no clear D gene. Trimming cost V 6 bases and J 0 bases, with 12 bases left between them. The germline gives CDR1 SGHTA, CDR2 FQGNSA. This CDR3 region has 15 residues. In nucleotides, the CDR3 is TGTGCCAGCAGAAGGGAAGGGAATAGCAATCAGCCCCAGCATTTT. Its translation: CASRREGNSNQPQHF.

A note on this clonotype: This may be a read error, as it is one base from a much larger clone. The V call is TRBV28, the J call TRBJ2-7; D possibly matches TRBD1 or TRBD2 (6 bases each). The CDR3 contains 13 residues. CDR1 is MDHEN, CDR2 SYDVKM, per germline. The CDR3 coding sequence is TGTGCGAGGAGGGGGGCGAGCTCCTACGAGCAGTACTTC. This codes for CARRGASSYEQYF. The full variable domain, in which reference TRBV28 and TRBJ2-7 provide the parts outside the CDR3, is DVKVTQSSRYLVKRTGEKVFLECVQDMDHENMFWYRQDPGLGLRLIYFSYDVKMKEKGDIPEGYSVSREKKERFSLILESASTNQTSMYLCARRGASSYEQYFGPGTRLTVT.

The genes are TRBV4-1 and TRBJ1-1; 9 bases agree with TRBD1. Per the germline V gene, CDR1 is MGHRA and CDR2 is YSYEKL. CDR3 length equals 14 residues. V shed 1 base and J 7 bases; nucleotides not matched to a gene: 4. In DNA, the CDR3 is TGCGCCAGCAGCCAAGCACCGGGACAGGGTGAAGCTTTCTTT. Translation gives CASSQAPGQGEAFF.

The CDR3 DNA reads TGTGCCAGCAGCTCGAACGGGGCTGAAGCTTTCTTT. It is translated as CASSSNGAEAFF. The V call is TRBV7-9, the J call TRBJ1-1, with D uncertain. CDR1 and CDR2 from the germline V gene are SEHNR and FQNEAQ (reference sequence). The CDR3 is 12 amino acids. V lost 4 bases and J 6 bases, leaving 9 bases between the germline ends.

This clonotype was found a few times. The chain links TRBV4-1 to TRBJ2-7, with no clear D. V lost 5 bases, J lost 0 bases, and 8 bases lay in between. CDR1 MGHRA and CDR2 YSYEKL come from the germline V gene. The CDR3 consists of 13 residues. CDR3 DNA: TGCGCCAGCAGCGCTCTTTCCTCCTACGAGCAGTACTTC. Translated, it gives CASSALSSYEQYF.

The rearrangement uses TRBV18 and TRBJ2-7, with 7 bases that match TRBD2. The CDR3 is 16 amino acids. J gave up 1 base and V 6 bases, and 12 bases lay outside the gene matches. Germline values: CDR1 KGHSH, CDR2 LQKENI. The CDR3 region is CASSPRSGALSYEQYF. As DNA, the CDR3 is TGTGCCAGCTCCCCGAGGAGCGGGGCACTATCCTACGAGCAGTACTTC.

The rearrangement links TRBV5-1 to TRBJ2-7; perhaps D is TRBD1 or TRBD2 (5 bases each). The CDR3 runs 12 residues. Germline CDR1 SGHRS, CDR2 YFSETQ. The ends were cut back, 2 bases at V and 5 bases at J, with 8 bases in the middle. CDR3 sequence (DNA): TGCGCCAGCAGCTTCTGGGGGAACGAGCAGTACTTC. Translated: CASSFWGNEQYF.

This clonotype occurred a few times. This rearrangement joins TRBV24-1 to TRBJ1-2; D remains ambiguous. The CDR3 has 12 amino acids. Germline loops: CDR1 KGHDR, CDR2 SFDVKD. Trimming took off 7 bases at V and 0 bases at J, with 5 bases between the two ends. This chain's CDR3 is CATSPANYGYTF. The CDR3 nucleotides read TGTGCCACCAGCCCCGCTAACTATGGCTACACCTTC.

Concerning this clonotype itself: At one of its ends the junction is not consistent with the germline gene, which may arise from a read error. The J gene is TRBJ2-5, the V gene TRBV20-1; 9 bases are shared with TRBD2. Per the germline V gene, CDR1 is DFQATT and CDR2 is SNEGSKA (reference sequence). CDR3 length: 14 residues. Here the CDR3 DNA reads TGCAGTGCTGCGGGGGGGGAGTCCCAAGAGACCCAGCACTTC. This gives the protein CSAAGGESQETQHF.